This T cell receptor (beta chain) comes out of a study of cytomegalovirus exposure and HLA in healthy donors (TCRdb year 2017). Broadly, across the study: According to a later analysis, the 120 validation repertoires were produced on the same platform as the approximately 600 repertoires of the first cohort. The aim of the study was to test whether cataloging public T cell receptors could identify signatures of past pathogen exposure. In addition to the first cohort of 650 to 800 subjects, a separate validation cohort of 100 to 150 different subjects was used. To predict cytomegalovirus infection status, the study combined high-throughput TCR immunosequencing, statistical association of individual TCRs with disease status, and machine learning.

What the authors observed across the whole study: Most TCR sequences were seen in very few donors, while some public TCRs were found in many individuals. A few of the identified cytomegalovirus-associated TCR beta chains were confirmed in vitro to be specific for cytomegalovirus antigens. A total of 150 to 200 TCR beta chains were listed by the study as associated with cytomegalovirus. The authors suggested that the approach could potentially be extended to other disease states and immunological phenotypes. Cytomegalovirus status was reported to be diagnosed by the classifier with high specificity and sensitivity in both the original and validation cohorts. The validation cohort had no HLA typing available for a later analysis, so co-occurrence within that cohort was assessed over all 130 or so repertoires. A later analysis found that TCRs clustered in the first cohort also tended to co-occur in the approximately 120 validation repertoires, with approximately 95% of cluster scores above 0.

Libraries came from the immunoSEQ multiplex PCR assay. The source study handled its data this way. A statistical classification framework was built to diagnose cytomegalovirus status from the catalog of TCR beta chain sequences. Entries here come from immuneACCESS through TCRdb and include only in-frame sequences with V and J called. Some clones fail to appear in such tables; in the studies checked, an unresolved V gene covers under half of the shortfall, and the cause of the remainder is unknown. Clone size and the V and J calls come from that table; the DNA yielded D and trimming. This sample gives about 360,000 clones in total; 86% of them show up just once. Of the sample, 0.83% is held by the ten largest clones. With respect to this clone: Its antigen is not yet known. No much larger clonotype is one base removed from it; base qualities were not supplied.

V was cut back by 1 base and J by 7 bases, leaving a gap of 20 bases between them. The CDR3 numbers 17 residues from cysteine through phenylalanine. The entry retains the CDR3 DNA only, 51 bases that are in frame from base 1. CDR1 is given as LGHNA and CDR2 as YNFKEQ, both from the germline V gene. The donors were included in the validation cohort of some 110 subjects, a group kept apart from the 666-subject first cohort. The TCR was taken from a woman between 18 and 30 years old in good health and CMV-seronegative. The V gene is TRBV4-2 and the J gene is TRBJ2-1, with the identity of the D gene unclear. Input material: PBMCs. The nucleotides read TGTGCCAGCAGCCAAGTCGGCGAAGCACGACGGGTAAATGAGCAGTTCTTC. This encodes CASSQVGEARRVNEQFF.